The sequence of this T cell receptor (beta chain) was determined in a study of cytomegalovirus exposure and HLA in healthy donors. CDR3 length: 13 amino acids. Germline-derived CDR1 and CDR2 are KGHSH and LQKENI. V dropped 6 bases and J dropped 4; count of bases not matched to a gene: 5. This PCR relied on a set of 60 Vbeta primers and 13 Jbeta primers. Measured with immunoSEQ multiplex PCR; TCRdb has only the in-frame clones, and not every one. This sample yields around 53,000 clones, of which roughly 80% are seen a single time; roughly 1.6% belongs to the top ten. This sequence originates from a man aged 30 to 45 in good health and CMV-seronegative. Sequences were obtained from PBMCs. V gene TRBV18 combines with J gene TRBJ1-1, with TRBD1 matching over 7 bases. This CDR3 reads CASSAGTATEAFF. DNA for the CDR3: TGTGCCAGCTCGGCAGGGACAGCCACTGAAGCTTTCTTT. Complete variable domain (other parts from reference TRBV18 and TRBJ1-1): NAGVMQNPRHLVRRRGQEARLRCSPMKGHSHVYWYRQLPEEGLKFMVYLQKENIIDESGMPKERFSAEFPKEGPSILRIQQVVRGDSAAYFCASSAGTATEAFFGQGTRLTVV.